The 5 T cell receptor beta chains reported below all come from one sample, sequenced in a study of CD8 T cells in ankylosing spondylitis. TCRdb reprocessed the 5' RACE reads with MiXCR, giving one entry per CDR3 protein. The sample consists of some 130,000 distinct CDR3 sequences, about an eighth of them appearing once. Sample: blood, either unsorted or a sorted T cell fraction (not recorded which). All receptors derive from a female donor with ankylosing spondylitis or in good health (not recorded which).

The chain recombines TRBV7-2 with TRBJ2-2, with TRBD2 matching over 10 bases. CDR1 is SGHTA, CDR2 FQGNSA, per germline. This CDR3 region has 15 residues. Trimming cost V 3 bases and J 7 bases; bases outside gene matches: 5. In DNA form, the CDR3 reads TGTGCCAGCAGCTTTAAACTAGCGGGGAGCGGGGAGCTGTTTTTT. Amino acids: CASSFKLAGSGELFF.

Ten or more counts support this clonotype. The J gene is TRBJ2-7, the V gene TRBV3-1; D is unclear. Germline V gene lookup returns CDR1 LGHDT and CDR2 YNNKEL (reference sequence). The V end was cut by 4 bases, the J end by 2 bases, with 12 bases between. This CDR3 spans 14 amino acids. The CDR3 bases are TGTGCCAGCAGCCCTTTAGACGGTCCCTACGAGCAGTACTTC. Amino acids: CASSPLDGPYEQYF.

This clonotype showed up many times. This rearrangement joins TRBV30 to TRBJ2-2, with D perhaps TRBD2 (6 bases). The V gene's germline CDR1 is GTSNPN and CDR2 SVGIG (reference sequence). V shed 8 bases and J shed 2 bases, with 12 bases lying between them. CDR3 length: 13 amino acids. The CDR3 loop reads CAGRTTNTGELFF. The CDR3 bases are TGTGCCGGCAGGACTACAAACACCGGGGAGCTGTTTTTT.

Many counts were recorded for this clonotype. The chain has TRBV20-1 and TRBJ2-3, with TRBD2 matching over 7 bases. The CDR3 runs 14 residues. With 1 base clipped from V and 6 bases from J, the junction kept 7 bases outside the gene matches. Germline V lookup: CDR1 DFQATT, CDR2 SNEGSKA (reference sequence). CDR3 sequence (DNA): TGCAGTGCTAGAGGGGAAGCGGGGAGGGATACGCAGTATTTT. Translation gives CSARGEAGRDTQYF.

Many counts were recorded for this clonotype. The J gene is TRBJ2-7, the V gene TRBV5-1; 12 bases are a match to TRBD1. CDR1 and CDR2 from the germline V gene are SGHRS and YFSETQ. This CDR3 is built from 15 residues. V trimming: 4 bases; J trimming: 6 bases; junction bases outside the gene matches: 8. CDR3 in amino acids: CASSLHGTGGSEQYF. The CDR3 DNA follows: TGCGCCAGCAGCCTACACGGGACAGGGGGCTCCGAGCAGTACTTC.